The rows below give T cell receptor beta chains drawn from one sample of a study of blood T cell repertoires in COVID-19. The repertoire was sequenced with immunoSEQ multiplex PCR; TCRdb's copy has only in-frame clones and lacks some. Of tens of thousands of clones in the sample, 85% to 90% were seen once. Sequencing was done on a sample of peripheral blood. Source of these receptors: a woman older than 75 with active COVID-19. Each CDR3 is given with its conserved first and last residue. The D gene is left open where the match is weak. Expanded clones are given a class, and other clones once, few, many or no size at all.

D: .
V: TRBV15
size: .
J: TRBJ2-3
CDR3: CATSREDTRTDTQYF
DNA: TGTGCCACCAGCAGAGAGGACACTCGCACAGATACGCAGTATTTT

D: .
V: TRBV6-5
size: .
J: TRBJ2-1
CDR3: CASSPGAYNEQFF
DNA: TGTGCCAGCAGTCCAGGGGCCTACAATGAGCAGTTCTTC

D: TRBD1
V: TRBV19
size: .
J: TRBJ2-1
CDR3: CASSIVQGAVSYNEQFF
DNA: TGTGCCAGTAGTATAGTGCAGGGGGCAGTTTCCTACAATGAGCAGTTCTTC

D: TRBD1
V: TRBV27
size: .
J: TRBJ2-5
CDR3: CASRESWTGKETQYF
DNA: TGTGCCAGCAGGGAATCGTGGACAGGGAAAGAGACCCAGTACTTC

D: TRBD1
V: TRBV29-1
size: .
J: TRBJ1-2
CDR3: CSVEVSMGQLDYGYTF
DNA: TGCAGCGTTGAAGTAAGCATGGGACAGCTGGACTATGGCTACACCTTC

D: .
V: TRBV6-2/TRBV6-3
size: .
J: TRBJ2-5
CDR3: CASSFKYQETQYF
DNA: TGTGCCAGCAGTTTTAAATACCAAGAGACCCAGTACTTC

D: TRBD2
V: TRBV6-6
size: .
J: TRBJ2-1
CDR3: CASSRTSDEQFF
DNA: TGTGCCAGCAGCAGGACTAGCGATGAGCAGTTCTTC

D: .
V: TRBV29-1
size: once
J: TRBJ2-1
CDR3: CSVPTGGLSYNEQFF
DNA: TGCAGCGTTCCTACCGGGGGGCTCTCCTACAATGAGCAGTTCTTC

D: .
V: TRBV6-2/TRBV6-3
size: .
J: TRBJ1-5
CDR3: CASSPQSSNQPQHF
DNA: TGTGCCAGCAGTCCACAGTCAAGCAATCAGCCCCAGCATTTT

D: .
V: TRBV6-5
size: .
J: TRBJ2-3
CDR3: CASRKRELTDTQYF
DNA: TGTGCCAGCAGAAAACGGGAGTTAACAGATACGCAGTATTTT